Given below is one TCR beta chain in context. As their treatment, donors received nivolumab, ipilimumab, aspirin, low-dose cyclophosphamide and low-dose radiotherapy. Qualifying patients carried advanced solid tumors devoid of tumor-infiltrating lymphocytes. This specimen belongs to a study of low-dose radiotherapy and immunotherapy resistance in tumors. V was clipped by 2 bases and J by 0 bases; unmatched bases: 4. This CDR3 contains 17 residues. Germline V gene sequence: CDR1 LGHNA, CDR2 YNFKEQ. With TRAV- and TRBV-specific primers, first-strand cDNA was made, covering the alpha and beta chains. A constant-region primer paired with the V-primer adapter amplified TCRs over about 18 PCR cycles. MiXCR, run by TCRdb on the reads, gives a single entry per CDR3 protein. The table shows over 7,500 distinct CDR3 sequences, with around 63% occurring only once.

The sequence came from a human donor with advanced metastatic prostate, ovarian, gallbladder or colorectal cancer (not recorded which). This table probably holds off-target reads from a library built for another chain. J is TRBJ2-6 and V is TRBV4-2; 7 bases align to TRBD1. DNA for the CDR3: TGTGCCAGCAGCCAAACAGGGGCCGTCTCTGGGGCCAACGTCCTGACTTTC. This translates into CASSQTGAVSGANVLTF.